Listed below are T cell receptor beta chains from one sample, sequenced in a study of spatial heterogeneity in lung cancer. TCRdb independently ran MiXCR on the 5' RACE reads; one entry per CDR3 protein. The sample includes more than 85,000 distinct CDR3 sequences, around 10% seen only once; the top ten take 6.9%. Sequencing used PBMCs, obtained at surgery. The receptors come from a male donor with early-stage non-small cell lung cancer. CDR3s include the opening cysteine and the closing phenylalanine or tryptophan. A row's size may be missing; if present it is once, few, many or a size class.

TRBV9,many,TRBJ2-2,CASSRTPSGELFF
TRBV18,-,TRBJ2-5,CASSPFGPGQETQYF
TRBV2,-,TRBJ2-1,CASRAGPSNEQFF
TRBV6-2/TRBV6-3,-,TRBJ2-3,CASSSHGTGLAGGTDTQYF
TRBV12-3/TRBV12-4,-,TRBJ1-1,CASSFSAGAGREAFF
TRBV10-3,-,TRBJ1-3,CAISDPGQGASGNTIYF
TRBV2,-,TRBJ1-2,CASRQGLNNYGYTF
TRBV9,-,TRBJ2-3,CASSVASGRTADTQYF
TRBV12-3/TRBV12-4,many,TRBJ2-1,CASRVGAGVFSAQFF
TRBV4-1,few,TRBJ2-3,CASSQGGSTTDTQYF
TRBV18,-,TRBJ1-1,CASSPQGRNTEAFF
TRBV5-1,few,TRBJ2-7,CASASGATYEQYF
TRBV29-1,few,TRBJ2-7,CSGLGGAYYEQHF
TRBV11-2,many,TRBJ1-1,CASSLAYTNTEAFF
TRBV28,few,TRBJ2-7,CASSPWGSGSSYEQYF
TRBV12-3/TRBV12-4,many,TRBJ2-5,CASSLGTAETQYF
TRBV5-5,-,TRBJ2-3,CASSSGTKQGGATDTQYF
TRBV14,many,TRBJ1-6,CASSPMGFGNSPLHF
TRBV10-3,-,TRBJ2-2,CAISEVTGELFF
TRBV10-3,many,TRBJ2-7,CAIKETAALGVYEQYF
TRBV25-1,few,TRBJ1-1,CASSAGRNLEAFF
TRBV27,many,TRBJ2-3,CASRPWGERDTQYF
TRBV15,few,TRBJ2-7,CATSRGGTGGHEQYF
TRBV6-2/TRBV6-3,-,TRBJ2-7,CASRTTRQGGSYEQYF
TRBV2,-,TRBJ2-7,CASTKQGLYEQYF
TRBV7-9,many,TRBJ2-1,CASSQTVSSGSQRFYNEQFF
TRBV19,few,TRBJ2-2,CASRPPTGGNTGELFF
TRBV6-2/TRBV6-3,few,TRBJ2-1,CASSQREGEIDEQFF
TRBV4-2,many,TRBJ1-1,CASSQEVLGTGGSNEAFF
TRBV20-1,few,TRBJ1-3,CSARDWATGNTIYF
TRBV5-1,few,TRBJ2-7,CASSLNRGREQYF
TRBV27,-,TRBJ2-1,CASSLWPPNRAGSYNEQFF
TRBV7-8,few,TRBJ2-5,CASSPGTSGGPETQYF
TRBV30,few,TRBJ2-2,CAWSGTSVPGELFF
TRBV7-9,many,TRBJ2-2,CASSFKVPNTGELFF
TRBV5-1,few,TRBJ2-5,CASSLAIPYQETQYF
TRBV27,few,TRBJ1-4,CASSLIPVMGEKLFF
TRBV5-1,many,TRBJ2-7,CASRQLAGHEQYF
TRBV24-1,few,TRBJ2-5,CATSDPRQGETQYF
TRBV9,few,TRBJ2-5,CASSAGGSETQYF
TRBV5-1,few,TRBJ2-5,CASSLSGLRSTTQYF
TRBV6-2/TRBV6-3,-,TRBJ2-3,CASRRTSGGTDTQYF
TRBV19,many,TRBJ1-5,CASSIFDREQPQHF
TRBV29-1,many,TRBJ2-2,CSVVERLNTGELFF
TRBV7-2,few,TRBJ2-5,CASSSVRGTETQYF